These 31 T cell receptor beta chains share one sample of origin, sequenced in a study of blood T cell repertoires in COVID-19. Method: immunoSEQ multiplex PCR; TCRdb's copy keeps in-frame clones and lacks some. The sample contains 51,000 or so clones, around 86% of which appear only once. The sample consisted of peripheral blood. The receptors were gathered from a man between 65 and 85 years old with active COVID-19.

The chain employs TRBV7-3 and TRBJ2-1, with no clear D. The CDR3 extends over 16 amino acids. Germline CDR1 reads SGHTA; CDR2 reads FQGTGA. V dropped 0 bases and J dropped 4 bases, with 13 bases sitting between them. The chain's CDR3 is CASSLTSSRRYNEQFF. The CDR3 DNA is TGTGCCAGCAGCTTAACGTCTTCCAGAAGATACAATGAGCAGTTCTTC. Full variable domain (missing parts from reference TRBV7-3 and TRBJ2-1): GAGVSQTPSNKVTEKGKYVELRCDPISGHTALYWYRQSLGQGPEFLIYFQGTGAADDSGLPNDRFFAVRPEGSVSTLKIQRTERGDSAVYLCASSLTSSRRYNEQFFGPGTRLTVL.

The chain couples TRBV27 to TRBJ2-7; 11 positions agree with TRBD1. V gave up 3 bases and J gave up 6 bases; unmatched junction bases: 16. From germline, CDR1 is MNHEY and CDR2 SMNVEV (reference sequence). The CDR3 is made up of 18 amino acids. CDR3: CASSFPSRTRTGGAEQYF. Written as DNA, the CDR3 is TGTGCCAGCAGTTTCCCGAGTCGCACCCGGACAGGGGGCGCCGAGCAGTACTTC.

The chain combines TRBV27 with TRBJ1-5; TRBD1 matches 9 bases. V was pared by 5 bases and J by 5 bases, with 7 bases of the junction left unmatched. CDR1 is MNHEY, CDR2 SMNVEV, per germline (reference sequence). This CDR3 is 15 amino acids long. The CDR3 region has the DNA TGTGCCAGCAGTACCCTCGGGACAGGGCATCAGCCCCAGCATTTT. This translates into CASSTLGTGHQPQHF.

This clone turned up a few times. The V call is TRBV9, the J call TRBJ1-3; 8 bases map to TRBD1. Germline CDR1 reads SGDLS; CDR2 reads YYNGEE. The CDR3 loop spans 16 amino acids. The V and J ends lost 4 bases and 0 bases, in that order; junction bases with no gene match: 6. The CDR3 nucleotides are TGTGCCAGCAGCCTCGGACAGGGCGGCTCTGGAAACACCATATATTTT. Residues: CASSLGQGGSGNTIYF.

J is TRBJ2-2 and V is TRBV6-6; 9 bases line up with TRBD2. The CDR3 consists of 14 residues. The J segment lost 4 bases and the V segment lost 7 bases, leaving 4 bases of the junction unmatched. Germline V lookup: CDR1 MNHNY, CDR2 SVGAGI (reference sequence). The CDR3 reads CASKLAGATGELFF. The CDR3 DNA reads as TGTGCCAGCAAATTAGCGGGGGCCACCGGGGAGCTGTTTTTT.

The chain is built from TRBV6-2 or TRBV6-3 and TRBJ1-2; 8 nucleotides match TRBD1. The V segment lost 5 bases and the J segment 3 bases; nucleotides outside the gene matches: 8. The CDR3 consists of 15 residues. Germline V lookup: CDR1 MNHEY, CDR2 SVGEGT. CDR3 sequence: CASSHAVDRDYGYTF. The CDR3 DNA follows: TGTGCCAGCAGTCACGCGGTGGACAGGGACTATGGCTACACCTTC.

The CDR3 sequence is CASRTGIGTGEAFF. The CDR3, as DNA: TGTGCCAGCAGGACGGGGATCGGGACAGGTGAAGCTTTCTTT. The chain recombines TRBV6-5 with TRBJ1-1; 8 nucleotides align to TRBD1. J was trimmed by 7 bases and V by 6 bases; bases with no gene match: 10. Germline V gives CDR1 MNHEY, CDR2 SVGAGI. This CDR3 spans 14 amino acids.

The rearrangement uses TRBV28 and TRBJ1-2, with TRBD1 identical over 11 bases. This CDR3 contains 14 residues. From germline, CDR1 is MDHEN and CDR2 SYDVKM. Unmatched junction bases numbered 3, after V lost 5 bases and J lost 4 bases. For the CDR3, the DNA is TGTGCCAGCAGTCGGACAGGGGGCATCTATGGCTACACCTTC. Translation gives CASSRTGGIYGYTF.

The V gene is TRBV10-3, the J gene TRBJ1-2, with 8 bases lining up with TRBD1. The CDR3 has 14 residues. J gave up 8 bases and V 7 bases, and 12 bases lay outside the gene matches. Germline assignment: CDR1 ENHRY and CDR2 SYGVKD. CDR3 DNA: TGTGCCATCATGGGGTCCGGACAGGGTTTAGGCTACACCTTC. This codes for CAIMGSGQGLGYTF.

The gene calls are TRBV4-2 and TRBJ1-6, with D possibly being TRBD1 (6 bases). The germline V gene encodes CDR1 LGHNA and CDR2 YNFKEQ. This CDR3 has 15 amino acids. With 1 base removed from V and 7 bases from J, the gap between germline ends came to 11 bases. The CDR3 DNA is TGTGCCAGCAGCCAAGGGGGGCGGAAGAATTCACCCCTCCACTTT. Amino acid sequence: CASSQGGRKNSPLHF.

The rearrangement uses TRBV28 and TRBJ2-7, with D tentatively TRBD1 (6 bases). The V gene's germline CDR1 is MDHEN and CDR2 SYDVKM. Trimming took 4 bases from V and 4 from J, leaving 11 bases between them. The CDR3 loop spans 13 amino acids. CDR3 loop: CASSWGQLYEQYF. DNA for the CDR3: TGTGCCAGCAGTTGGGGACAACTTTACGAGCAGTACTTC.

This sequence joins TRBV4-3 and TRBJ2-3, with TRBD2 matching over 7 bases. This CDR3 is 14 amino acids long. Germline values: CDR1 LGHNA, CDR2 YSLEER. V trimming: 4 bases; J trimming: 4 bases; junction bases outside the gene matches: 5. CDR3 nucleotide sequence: TGCGCCAGCAGCCCTGGGGGGGGAGCAGATACGCAGTATTTT. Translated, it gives CASSPGGGADTQYF.

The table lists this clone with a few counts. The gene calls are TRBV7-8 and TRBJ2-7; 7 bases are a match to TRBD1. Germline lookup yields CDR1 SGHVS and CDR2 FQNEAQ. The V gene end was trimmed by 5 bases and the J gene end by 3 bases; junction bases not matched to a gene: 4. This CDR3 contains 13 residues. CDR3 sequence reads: CASSRDSLYEQYF. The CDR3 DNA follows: TGTGCCAGCAGCAGGGACAGCCTCTACGAGCAGTACTTC.

The CDR3 region has the DNA TGTGCCAGCAGTGAAACAGGAGCAAGAATTAATCAGCCCCAGCATTTT. Translating it yields CASSETGARINQPQHF. V gene TRBV6-1 combines with J gene TRBJ1-5; a possible D gene is TRBD1 (5 bases). The ends were cut back, 2 bases at V and 4 bases at J, with 15 bases in the middle. The CDR3 runs to 16 residues. Looked up from germline, CDR1 is MNHNS and CDR2 is SASEGT.

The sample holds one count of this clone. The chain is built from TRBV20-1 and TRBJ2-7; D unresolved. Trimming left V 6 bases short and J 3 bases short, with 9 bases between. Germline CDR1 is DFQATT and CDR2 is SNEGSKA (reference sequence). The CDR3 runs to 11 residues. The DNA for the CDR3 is TGCAGTGCGACTCCAGACTACGAGCAGTACTTC. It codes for CSATPDYEQYF.

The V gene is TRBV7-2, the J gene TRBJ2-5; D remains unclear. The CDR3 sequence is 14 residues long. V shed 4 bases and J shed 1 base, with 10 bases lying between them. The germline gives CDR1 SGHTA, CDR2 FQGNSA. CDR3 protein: CASSSTLLQETQYF. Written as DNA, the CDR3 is TGTGCCAGCAGCTCCACTCTACTCCAAGAGACCCAGTACTTC.

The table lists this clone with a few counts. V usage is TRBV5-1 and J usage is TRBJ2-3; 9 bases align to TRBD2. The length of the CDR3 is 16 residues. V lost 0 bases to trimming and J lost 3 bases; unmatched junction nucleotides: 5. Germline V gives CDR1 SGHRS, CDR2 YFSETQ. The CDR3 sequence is CASSLVAGGQTDTQYF. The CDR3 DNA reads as TGCGCCAGCAGCTTGGTGGCGGGGGGGCAGACAGATACGCAGTATTTT.

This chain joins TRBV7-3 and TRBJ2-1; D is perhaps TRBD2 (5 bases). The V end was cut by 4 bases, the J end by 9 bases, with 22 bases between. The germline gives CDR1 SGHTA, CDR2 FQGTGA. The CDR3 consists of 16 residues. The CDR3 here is CASSSSRGSGSGEQFF. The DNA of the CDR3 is TGTGCCAGCAGCTCGTCCCGGGGTTCCGGTTCGGGTGAGCAGTTCTTC.

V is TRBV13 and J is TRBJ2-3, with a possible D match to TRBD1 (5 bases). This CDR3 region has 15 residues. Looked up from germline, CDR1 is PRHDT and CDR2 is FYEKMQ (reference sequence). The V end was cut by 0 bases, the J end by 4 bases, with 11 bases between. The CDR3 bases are TGTGCCAGCAGCTTAGGGGCAGGGATCTCAGATACGCAGTATTTT. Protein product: CASSLGAGISDTQYF.

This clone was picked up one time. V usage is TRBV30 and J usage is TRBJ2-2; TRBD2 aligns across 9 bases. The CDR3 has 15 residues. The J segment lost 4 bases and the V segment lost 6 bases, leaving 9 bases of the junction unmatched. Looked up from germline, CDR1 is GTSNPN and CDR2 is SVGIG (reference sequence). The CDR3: CACPGTSRRTGELFF. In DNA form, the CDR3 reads TGTGCCTGTCCGGGGACTAGCCGGCGCACCGGGGAGCTGTTTTTT.

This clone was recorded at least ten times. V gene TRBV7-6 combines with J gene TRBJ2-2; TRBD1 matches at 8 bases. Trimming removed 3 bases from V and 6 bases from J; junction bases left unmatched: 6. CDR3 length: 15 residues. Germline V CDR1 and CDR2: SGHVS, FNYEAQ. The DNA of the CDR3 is TGTGCCAGCAGCTTTCGGGACAGGCCCCCCGGGGAGCTGTTTTTT. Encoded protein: CASSFRDRPPGELFF. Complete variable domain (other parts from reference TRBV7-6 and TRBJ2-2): GAGVSQSPRYKVTKRGQDVALRCDPISGHVSLYWYRQALGQGPEFLTYFNYEAQQDKSGLPNDRFSAERPEGSISTLTIQRTEQRDSAMYRCASSFRDRPPGELFFGEGSRLTVL.

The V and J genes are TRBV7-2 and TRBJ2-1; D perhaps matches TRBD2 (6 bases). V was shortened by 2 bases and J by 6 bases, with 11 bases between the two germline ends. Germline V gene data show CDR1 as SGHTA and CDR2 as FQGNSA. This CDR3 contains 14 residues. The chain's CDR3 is CASSLSSGGNEQFF. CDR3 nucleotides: TGTGCCAGCAGCTTATCTTCCGGGGGCAATGAGCAGTTCTTC.

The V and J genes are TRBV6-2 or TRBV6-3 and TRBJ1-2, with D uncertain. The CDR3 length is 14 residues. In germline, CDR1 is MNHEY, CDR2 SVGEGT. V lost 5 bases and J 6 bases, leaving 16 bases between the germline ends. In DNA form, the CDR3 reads TGTGCCAGCAGTGCAATGGCGGGCGGCGATGGCTACACCTTC. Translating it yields CASSAMAGGDGYTF.

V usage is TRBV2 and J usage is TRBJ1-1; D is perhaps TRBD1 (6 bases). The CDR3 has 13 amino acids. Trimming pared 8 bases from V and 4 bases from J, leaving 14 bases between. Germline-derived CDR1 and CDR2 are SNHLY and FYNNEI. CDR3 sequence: CASAQGIGTEAFF. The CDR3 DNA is TGTGCCAGCGCTCAGGGGATTGGCACTGAAGCTTTCTTT.

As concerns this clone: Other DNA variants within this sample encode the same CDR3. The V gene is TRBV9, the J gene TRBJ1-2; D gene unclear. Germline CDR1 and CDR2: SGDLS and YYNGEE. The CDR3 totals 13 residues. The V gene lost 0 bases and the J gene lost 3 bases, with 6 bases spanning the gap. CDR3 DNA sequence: TGTGCCAGCAGCGTAGGGGGAGACTATGGCTACACCTTC. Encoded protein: CASSVGGDYGYTF.

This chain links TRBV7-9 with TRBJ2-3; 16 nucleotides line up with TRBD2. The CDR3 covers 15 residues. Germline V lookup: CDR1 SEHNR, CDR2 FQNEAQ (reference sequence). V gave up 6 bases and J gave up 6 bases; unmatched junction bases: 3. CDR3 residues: CASSGTSGGEDTQYF. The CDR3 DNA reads TGTGCCAGCAGTGGGACTAGCGGGGGGGAGGATACGCAGTATTTT. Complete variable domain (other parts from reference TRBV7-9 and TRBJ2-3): DTGVSQNPRHKITKRGQNVTFRCDPISEHNRLYWYRQTLGQGPEFLTYFQNEAQLEKSRLLSDRFSAERPKGSFSTLEIQRTEQGDSAMYLCASSGTSGGEDTQYFGPGTRLTVL.

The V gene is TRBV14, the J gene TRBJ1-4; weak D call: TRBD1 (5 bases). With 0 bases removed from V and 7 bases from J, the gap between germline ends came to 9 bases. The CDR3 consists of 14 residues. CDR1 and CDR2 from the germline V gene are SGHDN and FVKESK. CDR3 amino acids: CASSQELGLEKLFF. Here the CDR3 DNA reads TGTGCCAGCAGCCAAGAACTGGGGCTTGAAAAACTGTTTTTT.

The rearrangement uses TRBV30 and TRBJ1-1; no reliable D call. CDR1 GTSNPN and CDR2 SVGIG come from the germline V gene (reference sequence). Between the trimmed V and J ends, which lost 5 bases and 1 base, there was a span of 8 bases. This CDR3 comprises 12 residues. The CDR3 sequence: CAWGPSNTEAFF. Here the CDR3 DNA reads TGTGCCTGGGGTCCATCGAACACTGAAGCTTTCTTT.

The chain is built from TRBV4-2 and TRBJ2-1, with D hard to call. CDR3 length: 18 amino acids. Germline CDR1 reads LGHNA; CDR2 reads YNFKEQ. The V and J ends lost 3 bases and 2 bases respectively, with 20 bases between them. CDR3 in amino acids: CASSQAMWAADTYNEQFF. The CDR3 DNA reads TGTGCCAGCAGCCAGGCAATGTGGGCAGCCGATACCTACAATGAGCAGTTCTTC.

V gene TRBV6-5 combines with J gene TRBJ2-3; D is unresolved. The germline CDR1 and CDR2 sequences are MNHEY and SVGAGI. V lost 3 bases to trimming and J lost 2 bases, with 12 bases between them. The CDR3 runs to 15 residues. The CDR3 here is CASSYSVLFTDTQYF. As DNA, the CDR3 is TGTGCCAGCAGTTATTCCGTACTTTTCACAGATACGCAGTATTTT.

The CDR3 DNA is TGTGCCACCAGGGGGGAGGGGTGGTACTTC. This encodes CATRGEGWYF. This chain uses TRBV28 with TRBJ2-7, with D perhaps assigned TRBD1 or TRBD2 (7 bases each). Germline values: CDR1 MDHEN, CDR2 SYDVKM. Trimming removed 10 bases from V and 12 bases from J, with 16 bases in between. The CDR3 loop spans 10 amino acids.